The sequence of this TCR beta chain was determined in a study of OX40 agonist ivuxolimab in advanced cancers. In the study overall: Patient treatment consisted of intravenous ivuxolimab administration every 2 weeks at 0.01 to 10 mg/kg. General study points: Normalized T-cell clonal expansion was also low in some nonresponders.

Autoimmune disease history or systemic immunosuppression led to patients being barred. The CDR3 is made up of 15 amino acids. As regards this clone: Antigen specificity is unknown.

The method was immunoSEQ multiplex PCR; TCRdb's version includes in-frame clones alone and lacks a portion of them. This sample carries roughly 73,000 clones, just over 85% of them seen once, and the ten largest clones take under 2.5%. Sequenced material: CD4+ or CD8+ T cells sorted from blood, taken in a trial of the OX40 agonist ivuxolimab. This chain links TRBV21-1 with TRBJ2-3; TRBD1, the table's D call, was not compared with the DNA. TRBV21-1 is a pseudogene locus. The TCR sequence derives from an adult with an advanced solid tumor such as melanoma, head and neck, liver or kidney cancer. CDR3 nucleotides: TGTGCCAGCATATGTCAGGGGCATAGCACAGATACGCAGTATTTT. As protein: CASICQGHSTDTQYF.